Presented here are 2 T cell receptor beta chains from one specimen sequenced in a study of blood T cell repertoires in COVID-19. The repertoire was sequenced with immunoSEQ multiplex PCR; TCRdb's copy has only in-frame clones and lacks some. Among under 200,000 clones listed, approximately 87% were seen once. The sequencing sample was made of peripheral blood. The receptors here all came from a woman in her sixties or seventies with COVID-19, enrolled during active disease.

This chain joins TRBV7-9 and TRBJ2-1; D is possibly TRBD2 (6 bases). Looked up from germline, CDR1 is SEHNR and CDR2 is FQNEAQ (reference sequence). The CDR3 is 14 residues long. V was shortened by 7 bases and J by 2 bases, with 12 bases between the two germline ends. CDR3 loop: CASTGEEAYNEQFF. The CDR3, as DNA: TGTGCCAGCACCGGGGAGGAAGCCTACAATGAGCAGTTCTTC.

The chain employs TRBV15 and TRBJ2-5, with TRBD2 matching over 10 bases. The germline V gene has CDR1 LNHNV and CDR2 YYDKDF (reference sequence). J lost 4 bases, V lost 0 bases, and 5 bases had no gene match. This CDR3 region has 16 residues. CDR3 region: CATSRDQREGPETQYF. The CDR3 bases are TGTGCCACCAGCAGAGACCAGCGGGAGGGCCCAGAGACCCAGTACTTC.